These T cell receptor beta chains were read from a single sample in a study of CD8+CD57+ T cells in acquired aplastic anemia. TCRdb itself ran the reads through MiXCR, one entry per CDR3 protein. The table lists 130,000 or so distinct CDR3 sequences, around two fifths of them singletons. Sequences were obtained from sorted CD4+, CD8+, or CD8+CD57+ T cells (not recorded which) from PBMCs. The receptors were gathered from a human donor in good health, serving as a control. Both conserved end residues are part of each CDR3. Each record gives: D gene, V gene, clone size, J gene, CDR3 DNA, CDR3 protein. A D gene is named only where the DNA matches it firmly. Some rows have no size entry. The others give once, few or many, or a class for an expanded clone.

D: TRBD1; V: TRBV18; size: NA; J: TRBJ1-3; DNA: TGTGCCAGCTCCCCGACAGGGCTCGGTACTGGAAACACCATATATTTT; CDR3: CASSPTGLGTGNTIYF
D: TRBD1; V: TRBV5-6; size: NA; J: TRBJ1-2; DNA: TGTGCCAGCAGCTTAGGGCGAACAGGGGCCTATGGCTACACCTTC; CDR3: CASSLGRTGAYGYTF
D: NA; V: TRBV10-2; size: once; J: TRBJ1-5; DNA: TGCGCCAGCAGTGAAAAAAGCGGTCAGCCCCAGCATTTT; CDR3: CASSEKSGQPQHF
D: NA; V: TRBV2; size: NA; J: TRBJ2-1; DNA: TGTGCCAGCAGTGAATCCCTGGGACTCTACAATGAGCAGTTCTTC; CDR3: CASSESLGLYNEQFF
D: NA; V: TRBV19; size: NA; J: TRBJ2-7; DNA: TGTGCCAGTAGTGTGGGTTCCTCGGGGGAGCAGTACTTC; CDR3: CASSVGSSGEQYF
D: NA; V: TRBV11-2; size: few; J: TRBJ2-3; DNA: TGTGCCAGCAGCTTAGAATCCACAGATACGCAGTATTTT; CDR3: CASSLESTDTQYF
D: NA; V: TRBV19; size: many; J: TRBJ2-5; DNA: TGTGCCAGTAGTATCGATGGGAGAACGACCCAGTACTTC; CDR3: CASSIDGRTTQYF
D: TRBD2; V: TRBV20-1; size: NA; J: TRBJ2-1; DNA: TGCAATGCTAGAGATCCCCCCGTCCTAGCGGGGGGGCGATACAATGAGCAGTTCTTC; CDR3: CNARDPPVLAGGRYNEQFF
D: NA; V: TRBV5-1; size: few; J: TRBJ2-5; DNA: TGCGCCAGCAGCTTTTTCCGGGCCCAAGAGACCCAGTACTTC; CDR3: CASSFFRAQETQYF
D: TRBD2; V: TRBV7-6; size: few; J: TRBJ2-7; DNA: TGTGCCAGCAGCTTAGAGCGCGGGGGTAGCTACGAGCAGTACTTC; CDR3: CASSLERGGSYEQYF
D: NA; V: TRBV29-1; size: NA; J: TRBJ1-6; DNA: TGCAGCGTTGCGGTCAGGGACAATTCACCCCTCCACTTT; CDR3: CSVAVRDNSPLHF
D: NA; V: TRBV13; size: NA; J: TRBJ2-1; DNA: TGTGCCAGCAGCTTAGAGGGGGAGGTGGACAATGAGCAGTTCTTC; CDR3: CASSLEGEVDNEQFF
D: NA; V: TRBV20-1; size: NA; J: TRBJ2-7; DNA: TGCAGTGAACGGGACGAAACCTACGAGCAGTACTTC; CDR3: CSERDETYEQYF